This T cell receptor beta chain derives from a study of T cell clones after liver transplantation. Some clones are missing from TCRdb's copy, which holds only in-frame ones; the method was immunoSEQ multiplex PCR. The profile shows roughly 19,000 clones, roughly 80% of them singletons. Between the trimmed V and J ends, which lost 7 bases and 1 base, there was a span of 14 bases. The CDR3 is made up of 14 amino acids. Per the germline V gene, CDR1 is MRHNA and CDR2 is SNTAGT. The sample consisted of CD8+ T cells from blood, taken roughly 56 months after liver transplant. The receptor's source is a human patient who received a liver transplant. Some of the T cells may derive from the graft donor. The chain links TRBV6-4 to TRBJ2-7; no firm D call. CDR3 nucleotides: TGTGCCAGCACTACTATGGACCATTCCTACGAGCAGTACTTC. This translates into CASTTMDHSYEQYF.